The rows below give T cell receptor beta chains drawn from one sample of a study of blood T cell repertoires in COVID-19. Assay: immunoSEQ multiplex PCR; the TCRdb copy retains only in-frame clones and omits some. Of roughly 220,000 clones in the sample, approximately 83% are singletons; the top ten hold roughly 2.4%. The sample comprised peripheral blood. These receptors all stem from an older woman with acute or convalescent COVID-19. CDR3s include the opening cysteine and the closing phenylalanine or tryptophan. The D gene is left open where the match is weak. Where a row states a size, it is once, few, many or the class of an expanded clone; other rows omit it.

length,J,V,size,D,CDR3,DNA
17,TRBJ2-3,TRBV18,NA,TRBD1,CASSPPLFTGGADTQYF,TGTGCCAGCTCACCACCGCTTTTTACAGGGGGCGCAGATACGCAGTATTTT
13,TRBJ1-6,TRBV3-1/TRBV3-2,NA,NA,CASSQADRTPLHF,TGTGCCAGCAGCCAAGCCGACAGGACACCCCTCCACTTT
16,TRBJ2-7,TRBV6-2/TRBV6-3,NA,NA,CASSKDRSHSSYEQYF,TGTGCCAGCAGCAAAGACAGAAGCCACAGCTCCTACGAGCAGTACTTC
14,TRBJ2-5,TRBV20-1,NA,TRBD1,CSASRGQGFETQYF,TGCAGTGCTAGTCGGGGACAGGGTTTCGAGACCCAGTACTTC
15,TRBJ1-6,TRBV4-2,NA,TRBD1,CASSQDSGGRSPLHF,TGTGCCAGCAGCCAAGATTCAGGGGGTAGATCACCCCTCCACTTT
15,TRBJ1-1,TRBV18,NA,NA,CASSLGAGGDTEAFF,TGTGCCAGCTCACTGGGGGCCGGGGGGGACACTGAAGCTTTCTTT
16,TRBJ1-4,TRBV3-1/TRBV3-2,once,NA,CASSLDRTMRGEKLFF,TGTGCCAGCAGCCTAGATAGAACAATGAGAGGTGAAAAACTGTTTTTT
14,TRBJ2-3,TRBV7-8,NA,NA,CASSFERVPDTQYF,TGTGCCAGCAGCTTCGAGCGGGTTCCAGATACGCAGTATTTT
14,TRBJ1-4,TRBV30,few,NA,CAWSSVAGLEKLFF,TGTGCCTGGAGTTCAGTAGCGGGGCTGGAAAAACTGTTTTTT
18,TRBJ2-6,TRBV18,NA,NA,CASSPSDRGWAGANVLTF,TGTGCCAGCTCACCGTCTGATAGGGGTTGGGCTGGGGCCAACGTCCTGACTTTC
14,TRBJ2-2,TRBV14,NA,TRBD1,CASSQYRGTGELFF,TGTGCCAGCAGCCAATACAGGGGCACCGGGGAGCTGTTTTTT
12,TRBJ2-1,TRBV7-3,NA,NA,CASSPNGNEQFF,TGTGCCAGCAGCCCAAACGGCAATGAGCAGTTCTTC
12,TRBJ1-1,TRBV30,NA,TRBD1,CAWRRQGAEAFF,TGTGCCTGGAGGCGACAGGGGGCTGAAGCTTTCTTT
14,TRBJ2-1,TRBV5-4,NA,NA,CASSLTSSYNEQFF,TGTGCCAGCAGCTTGACGAGCTCCTACAATGAGCAGTTCTTC
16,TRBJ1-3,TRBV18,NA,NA,CASSGQPISSGNTIYF,TGTGCCAGCTCAGGACAACCCATCTCCTCTGGAAACACCATATATTTT
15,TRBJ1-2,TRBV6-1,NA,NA,CASSEAPQAQNLYTF,TGTGCCAGCAGTGAAGCGCCGCAGGCCCAAAATCTCTACACCTTC
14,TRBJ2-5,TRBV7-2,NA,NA,CASSRGTLEETQYF,TGTGCCAGCAGCAGAGGGACTCTGGAAGAGACCCAGTACTTC
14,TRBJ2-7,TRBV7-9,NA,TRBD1,CASSQGQGANEQYF,TGTGCCAGCAGCCAAGGACAGGGGGCTAACGAGCAGTACTTC
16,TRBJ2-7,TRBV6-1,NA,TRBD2,CASSALAGGISYEQYF,TGTGCCAGCAGTGCCCTAGCGGGGGGAATCTCCTACGAGCAGTACTTC
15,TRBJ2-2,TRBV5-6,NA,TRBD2,CASSPGGANTGELFF,TGTGCCAGCAGCCCGGGGGGGGCGAACACCGGGGAGCTGTTTTTT
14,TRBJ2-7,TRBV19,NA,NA,CASSISAGRYEQYF,TGTGCCAGTAGTATAAGTGCAGGTCGCTACGAGCAGTACTTC
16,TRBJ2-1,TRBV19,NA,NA,CASSMLSGSSYNEQFF,TGTGCCAGTAGTATGCTATCGGGGAGCTCCTACAATGAGCAGTTCTTC
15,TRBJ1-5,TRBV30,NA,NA,CAWSQTEYSNQPQHF,TGTGCCTGGAGCCAGACAGAGTATAGCAATCAGCCCCAGCATTTT
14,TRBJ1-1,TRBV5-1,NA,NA,CASSSETENTEAFF,TGCGCCAGCAGCTCCGAGACTGAGAACACTGAAGCTTTCTTT
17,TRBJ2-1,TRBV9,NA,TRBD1,CASSAEYSGQGANEQFF,TGTGCCAGCAGCGCAGAGTACTCGGGACAGGGGGCAAATGAGCAGTTCTTC
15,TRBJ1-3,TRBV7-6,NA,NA,CASSQTGPSGNTIYF,TGTGCCAGCAGCCAAACAGGTCCCTCTGGAAACACCATATATTTT
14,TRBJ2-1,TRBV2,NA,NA,CASSDRGSYNEQFF,TGTGCCAGCAGTGATCGGGGGTCCTACAATGAGCAGTTCTTC